Following are 19 T cell receptor beta chains from one sample sequenced in a study of identical twins' blood T cells. TCRdb independently ran MiXCR on the 5' RACE reads; one entry per CDR3 protein. Here the sample spans a few hundred thousand distinct CDR3 sequences, 28% being singletons. The specimen was PBMCs. These receptors were taken from a woman between 18 and 55 years old in good health.

This clonotype was picked up a small number of times. The chain has TRBV6-6 and TRBJ1-4; TRBD1 aligns across 9 bases. The trim removed 6 bases at V and 7 bases at J, leaving 9 bases unmatched. CDR3 length equals 15 residues. CDR1 and CDR2 from the germline V gene are MNHNY and SVGAGI (reference sequence). CDR3 coding DNA: TGTGCCAGCAGATCTCTACAGGGGGCGGGTGAAAAACTGTTTTTT. Translating it yields CASRSLQGAGEKLFF.

V is TRBV12-3 or TRBV12-4 and J is TRBJ1-1; 11 nucleotides align to TRBD1. The length of the CDR3 is 13 residues. V lost 6 bases to trimming and J lost 7 bases; unmatched junction nucleotides: 4. The CDR3 loop reads CASSRTGGGEAFF. CDR3 sequence (DNA): TGTGCCAGCAGCAGGACAGGGGGCGGTGAAGCTTTCTTT.

This chain joins TRBV18 and TRBJ2-7; D ambiguous. The CDR3 totals 14 residues. V lost 3 bases and J 4 bases, leaving 13 bases between the germline ends. Germline V CDR1 and CDR2: KGHSH, LQKENI. The CDR3 DNA follows: TGTGCCAGCTCACCGGATGGCAGTCTTTACGAGCAGTACTTC. Its translation is CASSPDGSLYEQYF.

In its sample, this clonotype was seen a few times. The chain is built from TRBV7-9 and TRBJ2-2, with D hard to call. CDR3 length equals 14 residues. V was shortened by 11 bases and J by 3 bases, with 16 bases between the two germline ends. In germline, CDR1 is SEHNR, CDR2 FQNEAQ (reference sequence). This CDR3 is CALSPLWHTGELFF. In DNA, the CDR3 is TGTGCCTTAAGCCCGCTATGGCACACCGGGGAGCTGTTTTTT.

The CDR3 nucleotides are TGTGCCAGCAGCCCACGTAATGCAGATACGCAGTATTTT. Translated: CASSPRNADTQYF. The chain uses TRBV3-1 and TRBJ2-3; D not certain. Germline V gives CDR1 LGHDT, CDR2 YNNKEL (reference sequence). Trimming took off 4 bases at V and 4 bases at J, with 9 bases between the two ends. The CDR3 is 13 residues long.

This clonotype was detected a few times. The CDR3 nucleotides are TGTGCCAGCAGCTTCTCTACCTACGAGCAGTACTTC. Protein sequence: CASSFSTYEQYF. The V and J genes are TRBV5-6 and TRBJ2-7, with D unresolved. Between the trimmed V and J ends, which lost 2 bases and 2 bases, there was a span of 5 bases. This CDR3 comprises 12 residues. Germline CDR1 is SGHDT and CDR2 is YYEEEE.

This chain uses TRBV6-2 or TRBV6-3 with TRBJ2-1; TRBD2 matches at 10 bases. CDR3 length: 15 residues. The germline V gene encodes CDR1 MNHEY and CDR2 SVGEGT. V dropped 2 bases and J dropped 7; count of bases not matched to a gene: 5. The CDR3 DNA reads as TGTGCCAGCAGTTACGTAGCGGGAGGTGGGAATGAGCAGTTCTTC. Its protein is CASSYVAGGGNEQFF.

The sample holds a few counts of this clonotype. The rearrangement uses TRBV18 and TRBJ2-2; perhaps TRBD2 as D (6 bases). V gave up 5 bases and J gave up 5 bases, with 15 bases separating them. The germline V gene has CDR1 KGHSH and CDR2 LQKENI. CDR3 length: 15 amino acids. For the CDR3, the DNA is TGTGCCAGCTCATCCAACGGAGGGCGTACCGGGGAGCTGTTTTTT. It is translated as CASSSNGGRTGELFF.

The chain carries TRBV7-9 and TRBJ1-1; D possibly corresponds to TRBD1 (6 bases). This CDR3 has 14 residues. The V end was cut by 5 bases, the J end by 10 bases, with 20 bases between. The germline V gene has CDR1 SEHNR and CDR2 FQNEAQ (reference sequence). The CDR3 nucleotides read TGTGCCAGCAGCAAATCGACAGGTCCCGTAACAGCTTTCTTT. Protein sequence: CASSKSTGPVTAFF. The whole variable domain, filled in from reference TRBV7-9 and TRBJ1-1, reads DTGVSQNPRHKITKRGQNVTFRCDPISEHNRLYWYRQTLGQGPEFLTYFQNEAQLEKSRLLSDRFSAERPKGSFSTLEIQRTEQGDSAMYLCASSKSTGPVTAFFGQGTRLTVV.

Of note for this clonotype: This may come from a read error, since a much larger clone is one base off. This chain joins TRBV4-3 and TRBJ2-1, with D unclear. This CDR3 spans 11 amino acids. Between the trimmed V and J ends, which lost 3 bases and 7 bases, there was a span of 4 bases. Germline CDR1 LGHNA, CDR2 YSLEER. CDR3 sequence reads: CASSHENEQFF. The CDR3 bases are TGCGCCAGCAGCCATGAGAATGAGCAGTTCTTC.

A single count supports this clonotype. V gene TRBV13 combines with J gene TRBJ2-1, with D possibly matching TRBD2 (6 bases). The V gene lost 7 bases and the J gene lost 10 bases, with 17 bases spanning the gap. The CDR3 is 13 residues long. Per the germline V gene, CDR1 is PRHDT and CDR2 is FYEKMQ (reference sequence). The CDR3 bases are TGTGCCAGCACCTTTGGGACTGGCGAGGAGCAGTTCTTC. It is translated as CASTFGTGEEQFF.

The rearrangement uses TRBV2 and TRBJ2-7, with D perhaps TRBD1 (5 bases). Germline values: CDR1 SNHLY, CDR2 FYNNEI. Trimming removed 5 bases from V and 3 bases from J, with 11 bases in between. The CDR3 covers 13 residues. The CDR3 is CASSLRQNYEQYF. The CDR3 DNA reads as TGTGCCAGCAGTCTTAGACAGAACTACGAGCAGTACTTC.

This clonotype was recorded only once. The chain uses TRBV27 and TRBJ1-1, with no clear D. CDR3 size: 11 residues. Germline assignment: CDR1 MNHEY and CDR2 SMNVEV (reference sequence). Trimming took 8 bases from V and 9 from J, leaving 13 bases between them. The CDR3 protein is CASFWLWKAFF. DNA of the CDR3: TGTGCCAGCTTTTGGTTGTGGAAAGCTTTCTTT.

This chain connects TRBV5-1 to TRBJ1-5; D is perhaps TRBD1 (6 bases). This CDR3 comprises 15 residues. V was shortened by 5 bases and J by 0 bases, with 12 bases between the two germline ends. Germline CDR1 is SGHRS and CDR2 is YFSETQ. This CDR3 reads CASRGDIDSNQPQHF. CDR3 DNA sequence: TGCGCCAGCAGAGGGGACATCGATAGCAATCAGCCCCAGCATTTT.

Remarks on this clonotype: A read error may explain this, as a much larger clone is one base away. The chain recombines TRBV29-1 with TRBJ2-1; 9 bases agree with TRBD2. In germline, CDR1 is SQVTM, CDR2 ANQGSEA. The CDR3 consists of 14 residues. Here the CDR3 DNA reads TGCAGCATTGAACTAGCGGGCTCCTACAATGAGCAGTTCTTC. This translates into CSIELAGSYNEQFF.

This clonotype was detected a few times. The rearrangement joins TRBV6-5 to TRBJ2-1, with D tentatively TRBD1 or TRBD2 (5 bases each). This CDR3 region has 16 residues. Germline V gene data show CDR1 as MNHEY and CDR2 as SVGAGI. Trimming left V 2 bases short and J 4 bases short, with 15 bases between. The CDR3 sequence: CASSYGTVVPYNEQFF. The CDR3 DNA follows: TGTGCCAGCAGTTACGGGACGGTGGTCCCTTACAATGAGCAGTTCTTC.

CDR3 DNA: TGCGCCAGCAGCTTTTCGGCACTTGGGGACGAGCAGTACTTC. Its translation is CASSFSALGDEQYF. The chain uses TRBV5-1 and TRBJ2-7; no clear D. The germline V and J ends were trimmed by 2 bases and 5 bases, with 14 bases remaining between them. The CDR3 is made up of 14 amino acids. Germline values: CDR1 SGHRS, CDR2 YFSETQ.

This clonotype was seen more than once but under ten times. The rearrangement joins TRBV10-3 to TRBJ2-1; D is ambiguous. Trimming pared 6 bases from V and 2 bases from J, leaving 14 bases between. Germline values: CDR1 ENHRY, CDR2 SYGVKD. The CDR3 loop spans 15 amino acids. The DNA of the CDR3 is TGTGCCATCAGCTCCTTAGGCCCGGCCTACAATGAGCAGTTCTTC. Protein: CAISSLGPAYNEQFF.

This chain connects TRBV12-3 or TRBV12-4 to TRBJ1-2; D is unclear. The CDR3 sequence is 12 residues long. V lost 10 bases and J 2 bases, leaving 11 bases between the germline ends. The CDR3 protein is CAISSRNYGYTF. The CDR3 DNA reads as TGTGCCATCAGCTCCCGAAACTATGGCTACACCTTC.